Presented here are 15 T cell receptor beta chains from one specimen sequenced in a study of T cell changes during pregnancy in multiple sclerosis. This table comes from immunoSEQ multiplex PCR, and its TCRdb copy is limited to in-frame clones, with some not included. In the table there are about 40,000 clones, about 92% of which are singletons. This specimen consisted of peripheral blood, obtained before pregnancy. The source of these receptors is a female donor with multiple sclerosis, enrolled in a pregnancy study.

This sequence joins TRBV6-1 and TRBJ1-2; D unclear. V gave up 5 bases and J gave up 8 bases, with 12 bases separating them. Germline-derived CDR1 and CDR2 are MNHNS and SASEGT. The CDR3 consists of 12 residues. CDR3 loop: CASSKGLRGYTF. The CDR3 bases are TGTGCCAGCAGTAAAGGTCTGCGGGGCTACACCTTC.

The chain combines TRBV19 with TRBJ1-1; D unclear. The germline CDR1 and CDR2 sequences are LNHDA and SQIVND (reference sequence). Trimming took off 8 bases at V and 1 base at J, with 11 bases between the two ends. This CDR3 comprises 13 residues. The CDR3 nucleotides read TGTGCCAGTCAAACCTACAGGAACACTGAAGCTTTCTTT. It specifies CASQTYRNTEAFF.

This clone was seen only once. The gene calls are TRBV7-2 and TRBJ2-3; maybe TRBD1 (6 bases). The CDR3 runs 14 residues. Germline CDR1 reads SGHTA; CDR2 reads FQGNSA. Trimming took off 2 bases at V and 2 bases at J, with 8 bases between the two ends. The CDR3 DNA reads TGTGCCAGCAGCTTAAGGGGGACCACAGATACGCAGTATTTT. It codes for CASSLRGTTDTQYF.

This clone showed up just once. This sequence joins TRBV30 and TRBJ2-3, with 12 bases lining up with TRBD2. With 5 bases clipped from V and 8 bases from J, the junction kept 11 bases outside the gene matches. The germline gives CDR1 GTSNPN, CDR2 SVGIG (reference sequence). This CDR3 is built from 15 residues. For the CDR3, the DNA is TGTGCCTGGGGATCCGGGACTAGCGGGCGGGCTACGCAGTATTTT. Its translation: CAWGSGTSGRATQYF.

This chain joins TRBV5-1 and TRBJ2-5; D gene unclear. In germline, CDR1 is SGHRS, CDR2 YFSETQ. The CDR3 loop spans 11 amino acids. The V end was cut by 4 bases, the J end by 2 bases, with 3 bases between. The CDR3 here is CASSQQETQYF. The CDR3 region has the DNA TGCGCCAGCAGCCAGCAAGAGACCCAGTACTTC.

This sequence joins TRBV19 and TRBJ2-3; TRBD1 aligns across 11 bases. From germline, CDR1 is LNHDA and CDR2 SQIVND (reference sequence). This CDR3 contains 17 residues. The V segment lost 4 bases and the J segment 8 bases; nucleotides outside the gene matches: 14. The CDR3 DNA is TGTGCCAGTAGTACGCCGGGACAGGGGGGAAGAGGTCGTACGCAGTATTTT. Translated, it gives CASSTPGQGGRGRTQYF.

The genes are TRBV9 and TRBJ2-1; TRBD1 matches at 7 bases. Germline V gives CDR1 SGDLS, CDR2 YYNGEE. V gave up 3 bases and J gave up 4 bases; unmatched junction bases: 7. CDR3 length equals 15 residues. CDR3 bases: TGTGCCAGCAGCGCTGGGGGACAGAATTACAATGAGCAGTTCTTC. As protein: CASSAGGQNYNEQFF.

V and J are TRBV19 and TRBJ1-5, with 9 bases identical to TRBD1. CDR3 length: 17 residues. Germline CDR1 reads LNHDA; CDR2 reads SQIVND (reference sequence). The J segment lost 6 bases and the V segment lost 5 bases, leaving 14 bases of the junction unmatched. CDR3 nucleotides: TGTGCCAGTAGTCTTTACCGGGACAGGGCTTTAGTTCAGCCCCAGCATTTT. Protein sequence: CASSLYRDRALVQPQHF.

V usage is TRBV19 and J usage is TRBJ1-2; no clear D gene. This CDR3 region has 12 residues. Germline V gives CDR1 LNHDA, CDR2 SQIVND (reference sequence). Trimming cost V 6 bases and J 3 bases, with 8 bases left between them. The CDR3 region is CASSSTHYGYTF. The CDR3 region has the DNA TGTGCCAGTAGCTCCACACACTATGGCTACACCTTC. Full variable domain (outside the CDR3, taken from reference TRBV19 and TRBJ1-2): DGGITQSPKYLFRKEGQNVTLSCEQNLNHDAMYWYRQDPGQGLRLIYYSQIVNDFQKGDIAEGYSVSREKKESFPLTVTSAQKNPTAFYLCASSSTHYGYTFGSGTRLTVV.

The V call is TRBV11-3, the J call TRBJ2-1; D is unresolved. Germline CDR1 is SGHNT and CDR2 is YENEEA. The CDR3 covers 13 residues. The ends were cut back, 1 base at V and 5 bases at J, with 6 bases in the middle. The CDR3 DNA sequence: TGTGCCAGCAGCTTAGGGGCAAACAATGAGCAGTTCTTC. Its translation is CASSLGANNEQFF.

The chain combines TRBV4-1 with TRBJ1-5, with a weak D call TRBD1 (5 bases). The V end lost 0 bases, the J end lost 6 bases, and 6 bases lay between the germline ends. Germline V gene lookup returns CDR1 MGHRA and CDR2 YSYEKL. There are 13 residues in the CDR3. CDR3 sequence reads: CASSQDGGQPQHF. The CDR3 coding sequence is TGCGCCAGCAGCCAAGACGGGGGTCAGCCCCAGCATTTT.

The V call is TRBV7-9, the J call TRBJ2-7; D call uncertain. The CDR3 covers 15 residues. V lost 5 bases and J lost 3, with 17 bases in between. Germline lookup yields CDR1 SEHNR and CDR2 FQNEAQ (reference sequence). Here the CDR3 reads CASSPGPAGIYEQYF. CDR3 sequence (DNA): TGTGCCAGCAGCCCCGGTCCCGCAGGTATCTACGAGCAGTACTTC.

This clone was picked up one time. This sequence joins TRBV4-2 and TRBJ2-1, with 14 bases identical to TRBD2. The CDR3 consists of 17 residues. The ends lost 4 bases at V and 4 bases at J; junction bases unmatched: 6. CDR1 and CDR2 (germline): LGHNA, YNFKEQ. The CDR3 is CASSPRTSGGRYNEQFF. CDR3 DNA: TGTGCCAGCAGCCCCCGGACTAGCGGGGGGAGGTACAATGAGCAGTTCTTC.

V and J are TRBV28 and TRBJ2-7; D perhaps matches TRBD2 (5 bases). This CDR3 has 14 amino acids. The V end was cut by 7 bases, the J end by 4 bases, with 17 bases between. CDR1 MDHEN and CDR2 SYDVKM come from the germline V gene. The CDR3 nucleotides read TGTGCCAGCACCACCCGGGGTAGATGGTACGAGCAGTACTTC. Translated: CASTTRGRWYEQYF.

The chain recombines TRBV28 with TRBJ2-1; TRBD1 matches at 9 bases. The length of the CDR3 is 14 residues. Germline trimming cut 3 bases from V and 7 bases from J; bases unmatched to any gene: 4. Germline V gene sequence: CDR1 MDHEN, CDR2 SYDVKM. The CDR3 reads CASSLGQGRNEQFF. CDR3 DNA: TGTGCCAGCAGTTTGGGACAGGGACGTAATGAGCAGTTCTTC. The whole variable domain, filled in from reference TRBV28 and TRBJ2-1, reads DVKVTQSSRYLVKRTGEKVFLECVQDMDHENMFWYRQDPGLGLRLIYFSYDVKMKEKGDIPEGYSVSREKKERFSLILESASTNQTSMYLCASSLGQGRNEQFFGPGTRLTVL.